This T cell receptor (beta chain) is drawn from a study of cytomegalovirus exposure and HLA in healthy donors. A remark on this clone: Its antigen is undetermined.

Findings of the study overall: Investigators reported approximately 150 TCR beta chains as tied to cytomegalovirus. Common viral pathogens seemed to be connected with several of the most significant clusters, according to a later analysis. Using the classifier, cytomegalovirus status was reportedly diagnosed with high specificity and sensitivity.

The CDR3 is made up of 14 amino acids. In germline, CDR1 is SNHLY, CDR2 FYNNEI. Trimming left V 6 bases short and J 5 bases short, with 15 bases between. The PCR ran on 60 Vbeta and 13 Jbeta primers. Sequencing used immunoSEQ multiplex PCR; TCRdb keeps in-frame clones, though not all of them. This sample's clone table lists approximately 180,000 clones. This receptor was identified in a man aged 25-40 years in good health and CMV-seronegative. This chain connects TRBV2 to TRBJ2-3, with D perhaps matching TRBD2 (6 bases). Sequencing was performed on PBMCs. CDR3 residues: CASSQDRGLDTQYF. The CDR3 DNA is TGTGCCAGCAGCCAAGACCGGGGGTTAGATACGCAGTATTTT.